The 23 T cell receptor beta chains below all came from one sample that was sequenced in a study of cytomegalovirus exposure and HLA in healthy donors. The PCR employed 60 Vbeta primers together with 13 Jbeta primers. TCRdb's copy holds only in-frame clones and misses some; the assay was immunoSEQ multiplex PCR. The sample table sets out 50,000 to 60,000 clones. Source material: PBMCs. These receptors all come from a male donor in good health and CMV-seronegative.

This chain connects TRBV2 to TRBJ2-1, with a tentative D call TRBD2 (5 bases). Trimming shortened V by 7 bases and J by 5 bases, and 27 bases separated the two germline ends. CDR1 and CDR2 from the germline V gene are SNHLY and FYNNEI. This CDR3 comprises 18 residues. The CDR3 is CASTSYLRGVTTNNEQFF. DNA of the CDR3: TGTGCCAGCACCTCGTATCTTAGAGGCGTGACTACCAACAATGAGCAGTTCTTC. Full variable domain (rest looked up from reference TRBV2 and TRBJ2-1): EPEVTQTPSHQVTQMGQEVILRCVPISNHLYFYWYRQILGQKVEFLVSFYNNEISEKSEIFDDQFSVERPDGSNFTLKIRSTKLEDSAMYFCASTSYLRGVTTNNEQFFGPGTRLTVL.

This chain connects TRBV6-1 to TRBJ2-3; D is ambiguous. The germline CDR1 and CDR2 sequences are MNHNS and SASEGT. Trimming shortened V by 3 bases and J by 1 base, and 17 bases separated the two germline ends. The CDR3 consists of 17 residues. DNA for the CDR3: TGTGCCAGCAGTGATACCGGAGCCTTAGTGGGCACAGATACGCAGTATTTT. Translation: CASSDTGALVGTDTQYF.

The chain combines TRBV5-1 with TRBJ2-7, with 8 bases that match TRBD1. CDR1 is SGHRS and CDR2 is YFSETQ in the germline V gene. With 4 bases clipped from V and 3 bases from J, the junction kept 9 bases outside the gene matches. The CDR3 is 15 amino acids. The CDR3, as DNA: TGCGCCAGCAGCCCGCAGGGGGCCGAGGTCTACGAGCAGTACTTC. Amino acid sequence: CASSPQGAEVYEQYF.

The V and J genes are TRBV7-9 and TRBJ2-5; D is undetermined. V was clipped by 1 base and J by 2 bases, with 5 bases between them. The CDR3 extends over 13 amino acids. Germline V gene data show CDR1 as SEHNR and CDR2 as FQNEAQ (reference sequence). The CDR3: CASSLGVQETQYF. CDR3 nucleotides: TGTGCCAGCAGCTTAGGAGTTCAAGAGACCCAGTACTTC.

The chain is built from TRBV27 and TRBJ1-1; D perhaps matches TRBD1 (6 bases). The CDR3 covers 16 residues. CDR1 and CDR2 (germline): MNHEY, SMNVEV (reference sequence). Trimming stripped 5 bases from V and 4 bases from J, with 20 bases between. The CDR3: CASSLPSGGPGTEAFF. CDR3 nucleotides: TGTGCCAGCAGTCTTCCTAGCGGGGGGCCGGGCACTGAAGCTTTCTTT.

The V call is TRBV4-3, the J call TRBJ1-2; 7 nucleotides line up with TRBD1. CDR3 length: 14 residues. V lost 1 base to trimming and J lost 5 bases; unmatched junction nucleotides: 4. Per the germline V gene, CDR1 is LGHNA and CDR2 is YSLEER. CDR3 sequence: CASSQGQGTYGYTF. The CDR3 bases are TGCGCCAGCAGCCAAGGACAGGGAACATATGGCTACACCTTC.

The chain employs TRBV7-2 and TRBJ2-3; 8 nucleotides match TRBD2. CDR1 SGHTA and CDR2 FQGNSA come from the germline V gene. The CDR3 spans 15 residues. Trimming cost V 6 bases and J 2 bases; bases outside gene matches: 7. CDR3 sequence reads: CASSYTSGLTDTQYF. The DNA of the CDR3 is TGTGCCAGCAGTTACACTAGCGGACTCACAGATACGCAGTATTTT. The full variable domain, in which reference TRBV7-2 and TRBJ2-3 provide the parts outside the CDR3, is GAGVSQSPSNKVTEKGKDVELRCDPISGHTALYWYRQSLGQGLEFLIYFQGNSAPDKSGLPSDRFSAERTGGSVSTLTIQRTQQEDSAVYLCASSYTSGLTDTQYFGPGTRLTVL.

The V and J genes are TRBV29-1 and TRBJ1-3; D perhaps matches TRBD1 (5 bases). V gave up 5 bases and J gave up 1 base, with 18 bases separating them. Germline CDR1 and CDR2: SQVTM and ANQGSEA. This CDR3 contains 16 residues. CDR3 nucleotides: TGCAGCGTTAGATGGGCCACAGGATCGTCTGGAAACACCATATATTTT. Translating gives CSVRWATGSSGNTIYF.

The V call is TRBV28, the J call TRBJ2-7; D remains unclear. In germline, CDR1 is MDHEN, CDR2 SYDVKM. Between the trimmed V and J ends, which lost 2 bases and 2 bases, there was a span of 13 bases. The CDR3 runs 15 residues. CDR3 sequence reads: CASSLGSAQAYEQYF. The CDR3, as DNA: TGTGCCAGCAGTTTAGGGTCAGCCCAGGCCTACGAGCAGTACTTC.

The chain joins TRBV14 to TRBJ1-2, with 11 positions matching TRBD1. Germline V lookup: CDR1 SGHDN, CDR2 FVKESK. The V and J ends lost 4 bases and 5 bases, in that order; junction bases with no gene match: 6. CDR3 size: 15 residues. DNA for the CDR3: TGTGCCAGCAGCCTACTGGACAGGGGGCTTTATGGCTACACCTTC. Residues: CASSLLDRGLYGYTF.

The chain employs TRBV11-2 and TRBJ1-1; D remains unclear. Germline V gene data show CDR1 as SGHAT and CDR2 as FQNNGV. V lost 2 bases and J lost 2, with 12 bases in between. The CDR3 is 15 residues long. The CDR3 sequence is CASSLRQSRNTEAFF. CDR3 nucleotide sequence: TGTGCCAGCAGCTTAAGGCAGTCTAGAAACACTGAAGCTTTCTTT. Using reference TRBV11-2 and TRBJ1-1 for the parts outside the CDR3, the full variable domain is EAGVAQSPRYKIIEKRQSVAFWCNPISGHATLYWYQQILGQGPKLLIQFQNNGVVDDSQLPKDRFSAERLKGVDSTLKIQPAKLEDSAVYLCASSLRQSRNTEAFFGQGTRLTVV.

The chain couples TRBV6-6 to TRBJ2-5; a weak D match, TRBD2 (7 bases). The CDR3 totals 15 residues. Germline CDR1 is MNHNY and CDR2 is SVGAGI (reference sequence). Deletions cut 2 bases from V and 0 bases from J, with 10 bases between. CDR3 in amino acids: CASSYRGTNQETQYF. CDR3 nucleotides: TGTGCCAGCAGTTACAGGGGGACTAACCAAGAGACCCAGTACTTC.

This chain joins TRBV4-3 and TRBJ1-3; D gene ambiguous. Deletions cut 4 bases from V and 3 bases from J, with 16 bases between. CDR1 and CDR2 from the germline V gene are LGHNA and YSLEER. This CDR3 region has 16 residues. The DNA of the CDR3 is TGCGCCAGCAGCCTCGCGAGGGCCGCCAGTGGAAACACCATATATTTT. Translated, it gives CASSLARAASGNTIYF.

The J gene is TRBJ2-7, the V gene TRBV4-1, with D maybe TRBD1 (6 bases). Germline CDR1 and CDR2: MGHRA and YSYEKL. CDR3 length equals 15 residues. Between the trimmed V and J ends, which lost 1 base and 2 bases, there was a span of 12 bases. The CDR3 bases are TGCGCCAGCAGCCAAGGGGACACCATCGCCTACGAGCAGTACTTC. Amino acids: CASSQGDTIAYEQYF.

CDR3 nucleotide sequence: TGTGCCAGCAGCACCCAGGGGGCTCAGCCCCAGCATTTT. This codes for CASSTQGAQPQHF. The chain joins TRBV7-2 to TRBJ1-5; 8 bases are shared with TRBD1. Germline loops: CDR1 SGHTA, CDR2 FQGNSA. V trimming: 5 bases; J trimming: 6 bases; junction bases outside the gene matches: 3. The CDR3 has 13 amino acids.

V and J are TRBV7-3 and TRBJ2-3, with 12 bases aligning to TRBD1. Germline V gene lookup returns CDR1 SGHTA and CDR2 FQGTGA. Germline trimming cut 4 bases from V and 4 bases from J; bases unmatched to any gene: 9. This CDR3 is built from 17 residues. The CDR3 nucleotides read TGTGCCAGCAGCTCCGGACCCGGGACAGGGGGCGCAGATACGCAGTATTTT. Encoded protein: CASSSGPGTGGADTQYF.

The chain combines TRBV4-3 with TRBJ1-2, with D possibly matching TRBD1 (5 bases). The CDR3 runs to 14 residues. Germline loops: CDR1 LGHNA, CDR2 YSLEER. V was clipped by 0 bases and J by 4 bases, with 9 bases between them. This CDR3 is CASSQDRGTYGYTF. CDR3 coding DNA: TGCGCCAGCAGCCAAGATCGGGGGACCTATGGCTACACCTTC.

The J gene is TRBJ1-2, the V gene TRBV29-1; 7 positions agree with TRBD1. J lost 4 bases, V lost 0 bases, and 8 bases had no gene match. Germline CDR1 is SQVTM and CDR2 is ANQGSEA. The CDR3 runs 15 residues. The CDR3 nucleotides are TGCAGCGTTGAAGATGGCAGGGGGTTCCTCTATGGCTACACCTTC. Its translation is CSVEDGRGFLYGYTF.

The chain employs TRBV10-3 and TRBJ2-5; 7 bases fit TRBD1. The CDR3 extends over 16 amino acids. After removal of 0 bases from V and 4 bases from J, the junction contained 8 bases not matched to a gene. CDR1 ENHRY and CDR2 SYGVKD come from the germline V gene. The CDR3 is CAISESTGVFGETQYF. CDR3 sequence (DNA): TGTGCCATCAGTGAGTCTACAGGGGTATTTGGAGAGACCCAGTACTTC.

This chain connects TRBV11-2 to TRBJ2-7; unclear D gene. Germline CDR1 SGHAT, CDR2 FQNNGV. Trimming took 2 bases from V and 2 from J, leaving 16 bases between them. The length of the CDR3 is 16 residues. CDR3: CASSLMGPSSPYEQYF. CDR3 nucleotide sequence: TGTGCCAGCAGCTTAATGGGCCCCTCGTCCCCCTACGAGCAGTACTTC.

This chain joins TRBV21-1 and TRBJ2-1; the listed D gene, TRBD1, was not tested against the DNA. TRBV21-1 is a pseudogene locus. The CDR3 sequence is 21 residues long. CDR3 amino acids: CASSKSHRDRGLLSSYNEQFF. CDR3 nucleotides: TGTGCCAGCAGCAAAAGTCACCGGGACAGGGGTCTCCTCAGCTCCTACAATGAGCAGTTCTTC.

The CDR3 nucleotides are TGTGCCAGCAGCTTAGCGACAGGGGTTTCCCTCCACTTT. Its translation: CASSLATGVSLHF. The chain has TRBV7-6 and TRBJ1-6, with TRBD1 matching 8 bases. Germline lookup yields CDR1 SGHVS and CDR2 FNYEAQ. The CDR3 has 13 amino acids. V shed 0 bases, J shed 14 bases, and the junction held 3 bases outside the gene matches.

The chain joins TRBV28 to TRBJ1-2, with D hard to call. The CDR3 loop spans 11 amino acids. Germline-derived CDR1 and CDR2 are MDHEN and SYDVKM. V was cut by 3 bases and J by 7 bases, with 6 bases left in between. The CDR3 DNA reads TGTGCCAGCAGTTTTCCGGGTGGCTACACCTTC. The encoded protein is CASSFPGGYTF.